The subject of this entry is one T cell receptor beta chain. The target antigen is unknown. This specimen comes from a study of cytomegalovirus exposure and HLA in healthy donors. Study results and limitations: Evidence from a later analysis indicated that most CMV-associated TCR beta chains looked HLA-restricted. It was likely that a cluster of highly shared sequence variants was a sequencing artifact.

This PCR relied on a set of 60 Vbeta primers and 13 Jbeta primers. Sequencing used immunoSEQ multiplex PCR; TCRdb keeps in-frame clones, though not all of them. The sample lists around 210,000 clones; more than 75% were seen once. This CDR3 comprises 14 residues. V lost 2 bases to trimming and J lost 4 bases, with 9 bases between them. Germline lookup yields CDR1 MNHNY and CDR2 SVGAGI (reference sequence). Source material: PBMCs. The chain combines TRBV6-6 with TRBJ1-5; D unresolved. The sequence was collected from a girl aged 2-9 years in good health and CMV-seronegative. DNA for the CDR3: TGTGCCAGCAGTTACGAGGATGAGAATCAGCCCCAGCATTTT. Amino acids: CASSYEDENQPQHF.